The following is a T cell receptor beta chain sequence with its context. RNA transcripts yielded amplified TCR beta CDR3 regions. The study used the HTBI primer set for a first-round RT-PCR of the TCR CDR3. Each CDR3 protein gets one entry after TCRdb re-called the multiplex PCR reads with MiXCR. The table includes about 250,000 distinct CDR3 sequences, roughly 15% detected once. The data are from a study of T cells in Graves' hyperthyroidism and ophthalmopathy. The germline CDR1 and CDR2 sequences are DFQATT and SNEGSKA (reference sequence). This CDR3 comprises 16 residues. Trimming removed 3 bases at V and 0 bases at J, with 15 bases between.

The chain is built from TRBV20-1 and TRBJ1-3; possibly TRBD1 for D (6 bases). Sequenced sample: blood. The clonotype comes from a woman between 50 and 59 years old with Graves' hyperthyroidism that later progressed to Graves' ophthalmopathy. The CDR3 loop is CSASIPGAPSGNTIYF. CDR3 bases: TGCAGTGCTAGTATCCCAGGGGCCCCCTCTGGAAACACCATATATTTT.